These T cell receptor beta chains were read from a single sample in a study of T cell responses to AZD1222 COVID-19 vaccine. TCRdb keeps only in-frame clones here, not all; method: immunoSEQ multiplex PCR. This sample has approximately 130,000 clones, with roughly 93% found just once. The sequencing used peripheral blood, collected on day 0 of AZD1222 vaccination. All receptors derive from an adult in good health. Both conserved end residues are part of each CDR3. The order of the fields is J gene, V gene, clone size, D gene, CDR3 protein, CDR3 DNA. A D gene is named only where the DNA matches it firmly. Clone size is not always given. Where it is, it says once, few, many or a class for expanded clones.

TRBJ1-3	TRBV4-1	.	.	CASSQSEGVPGNTIYF	TGCGCCAGCAGCCAATCGGAGGGGGTCCCTGGAAACACCATATATTTT
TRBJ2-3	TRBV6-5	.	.	CASTGSTDTQYF	TGTGCCTCGACGGGAAGCACAGATACGCAGTATTTT
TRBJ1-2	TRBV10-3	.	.	CAISESLTTANYGYTF	TGTGCCATCAGTGAGTCGCTCACCACAGCTAACTATGGCTACACCTTC
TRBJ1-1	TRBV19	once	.	CASSIDFRGRAFF	TGTGCCAGTAGTATCGACTTTAGGGGGAGAGCTTTCTTT
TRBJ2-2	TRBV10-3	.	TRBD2	CAITGLAVTGELFF	TGTGCCATCACCGGACTAGCAGTCACCGGGGAGCTGTTTTTT
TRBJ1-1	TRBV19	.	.	CASSIDSYTEAFF	TGTGCCAGTAGTATCGACAGCTACACTGAAGCTTTCTTT
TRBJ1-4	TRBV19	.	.	CASSNRGKEKLFF	TGTGCCAGTAGCAACAGAGGGAAGGAAAAACTGTTTTTT
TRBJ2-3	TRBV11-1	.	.	CASSPEFGDTQYF	TGTGCCAGCAGCCCGGAATTTGGGGATACGCAGTATTTT
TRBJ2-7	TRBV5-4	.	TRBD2	CASSFDGRANEQYF	TGTGCCAGCAGCTTCGACGGGAGGGCAAACGAGCAGTACTTC
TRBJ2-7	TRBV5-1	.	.	CASRIQQGGYYEQYF	TGCGCCAGCAGGATACAACAGGGAGGCTACTACGAGCAGTACTTC
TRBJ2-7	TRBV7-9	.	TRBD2	CASRDTSGRYEQYF	TGTGCCAGCAGGGATACTAGCGGAAGATACGAGCAGTACTTC
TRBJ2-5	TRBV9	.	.	CASSLGERVQETQYF	TGTGCCAGCAGCCTAGGGGAGAGGGTTCAAGAGACCCAGTACTTC
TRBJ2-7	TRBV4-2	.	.	CASSKTDAEDSYEQYF	TGTGCCAGCAGCAAGACAGATGCAGAAGACTCCTACGAGCAGTACTTC
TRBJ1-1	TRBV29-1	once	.	CSVESPGTEAFF	TGCAGCGTTGAAAGTCCGGGCACTGAAGCTTTCTTT
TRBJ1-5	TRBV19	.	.	CASSIRQHDQPQHF	TGTGCCAGTAGTATACGGCAGCATGATCAGCCCCAGCATTTT
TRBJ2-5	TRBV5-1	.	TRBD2	CASSLTGLAGPLGETQYF	TGCGCCAGCAGCCTTACAGGACTAGCGGGACCTTTGGGAGAGACCCAGTACTTC
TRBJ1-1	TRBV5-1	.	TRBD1	CASSLYRGGTEAFF	TGCGCCAGCAGCTTGTACAGGGGGGGAACTGAAGCTTTCTTT
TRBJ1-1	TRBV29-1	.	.	CSVGETVPNTEAFF	TGCAGCGTGGGAGAGACAGTTCCGAACACTGAAGCTTTCTTT
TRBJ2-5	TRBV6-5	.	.	CASSEGLAETQYF	TGTGCCAGCAGCGAGGGACTGGCGGAGACCCAGTACTTC
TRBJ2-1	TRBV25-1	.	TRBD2	CASGIAGAVANEQFF	TGTGCCAGCGGAATAGCGGGAGCGGTTGCCAATGAGCAGTTCTTC
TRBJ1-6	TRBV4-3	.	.	CASSHQDSPLHF	TGCGCCAGCAGCCACCAAGATTCACCCCTCCACTTT
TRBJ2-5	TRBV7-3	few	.	CASSTRVETQYF	TGTGCCAGCAGCACCAGGGTGGAGACCCAGTACTTC
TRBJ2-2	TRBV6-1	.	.	CASSELPTGELFF	TGTGCCAGCAGTGAACTCCCTACCGGGGAGCTGTTTTTT
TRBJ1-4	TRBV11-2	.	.	CASSDLFEARQGREKLFF	TGTGCCAGCAGCGACTTATTTGAGGCCCGGCAGGGCCGTGAAAAACTGTTTTTT
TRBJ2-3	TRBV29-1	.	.	CSVEGNTGSTDTQYF	TGCAGCGTTGAAGGCAACACCGGGAGCACAGATACGCAGTATTTT
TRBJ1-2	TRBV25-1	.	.	CASSLDWTYTF	TGTGCCAGCAGTTTGGACTGGACGTACACCTTC
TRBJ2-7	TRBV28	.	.	CASSSPGTTLRTYEQYF	TGTGCCAGCAGTTCCCCCGGGACCACACTACGAACCTACGAGCAGTACTTC
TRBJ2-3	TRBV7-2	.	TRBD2	CASSLGGNTDTQYF	TGTGCCAGCAGCCTCGGGGGGAACACAGATACGCAGTATTTT
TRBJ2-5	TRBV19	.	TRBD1	CASSIDRTGGETQYF	TGTGCCAGTAGTATAGATAGGACAGGGGGAGAGACCCAGTACTTC
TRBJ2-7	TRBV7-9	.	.	CASSFSSTVYEQYF	TGTGCCAGCAGCTTCTCATCGACAGTCTACGAGCAGTACTTC
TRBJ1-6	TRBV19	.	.	CASSNGRAYNSPLHF	TGTGCCAGTAGTAACGGCCGCGCCTATAATTCACCCCTCCACTTT
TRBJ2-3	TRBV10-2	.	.	CASRADTQYF	TGCGCCAGCAGGGCAGATACGCAGTATTTT
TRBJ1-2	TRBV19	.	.	CASSSAVGGVGSYGYTF	TGTGCCAGTAGTTCCGCAGTCGGGGGCGTCGGTAGCTATGGCTACACCTTC
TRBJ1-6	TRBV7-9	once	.	CASSLGPSPLHF	TGTGCCAGCAGCTTAGGGCCATCACCCCTCCACTTT
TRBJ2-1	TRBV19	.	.	CASSDYPAYNEQFF	TGTGCCAGTAGCGACTACCCCGCCTACAATGAGCAGTTCTTC
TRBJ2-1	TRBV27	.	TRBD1	CASSRQGYNEQFF	TGTGCCAGCAGCCGACAGGGGTACAATGAGCAGTTCTTC
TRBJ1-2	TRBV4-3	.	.	CASSQESGRIYGYTF	TGCGCCAGCAGCCAAGAGTCAGGGAGGATCTATGGCTACACCTTC
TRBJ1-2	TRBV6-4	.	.	CASSEGWDYGYTF	TGTGCCAGCAGTGAAGGGTGGGACTATGGCTACACCTTC
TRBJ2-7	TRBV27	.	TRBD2	CASSVAGRTYEQYF	TGTGCCAGCTCGGTAGCGGGGCGAACCTACGAGCAGTACTTC
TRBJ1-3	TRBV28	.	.	CASSRRGAGNTIYF	TGTGCCAGCAGTCGGCGGGGGGCTGGAAACACCATATATTTT